A single sample is the source of the 18 T cell receptor beta chains below, sequenced in a study of blood T cell repertoires in COVID-19. Sequenced by immunoSEQ multiplex PCR; TCRdb stores in-frame clones only, minus some. The sample holds some 290,000 clones, approximately 90% seen once. The sample comprised peripheral blood. Receptors were obtained from a woman in her 50s who had recovered from COVID-19.

The chain combines TRBV4-3 with TRBJ2-2; TRBD2 matches 8 bases. This CDR3 has 15 amino acids. Germline V gives CDR1 LGHNA, CDR2 YSLEER. With V trimmed by 3 bases and J by 4 bases, 4 bases remained unmatched. The CDR3 spells CASSHGLAGTGELFF. The DNA of the CDR3 is TGCGCCAGCAGCCATGGTCTAGCGGGCACCGGGGAGCTGTTTTTT.

This clone was observed once. V gene TRBV4-1 combines with J gene TRBJ2-7; 7 bases align to TRBD1. J lost 2 bases, V lost 0 bases, and 4 bases had no gene match. Per germline, CDR1 MGHRA and CDR2 YSYEKL. This CDR3 has 15 residues. Written as DNA, the CDR3 is TGCGCCAGCAGCCAAGATCGGGGACAGCCCTACGAGCAGTACTTC. Translating it yields CASSQDRGQPYEQYF.

This clone was counted a few times. The chain links TRBV7-8 to TRBJ2-7; D perhaps matches TRBD2 (5 bases). Germline lookup yields CDR1 SGHVS and CDR2 FQNEAQ. The CDR3 length is 13 residues. V shed 0 bases and J shed 6 bases, with 9 bases lying between them. The CDR3 protein is CASSLAETIEQYF. In DNA form, the CDR3 reads TGTGCCAGCAGCTTAGCGGAGACTATCGAGCAGTACTTC.

The V gene is TRBV19, the J gene TRBJ2-6; D remains ambiguous. Germline values: CDR1 LNHDA, CDR2 SQIVND (reference sequence). V lost 5 bases, J lost 0 bases, and 11 bases lay in between. This CDR3 contains 16 residues. The CDR3 sequence: CASSLHTSSGANVLTF. The CDR3 DNA follows: TGTGCCAGTAGTCTCCATACAAGCTCTGGGGCCAACGTCCTGACTTTC.

The rearrangement joins TRBV12-3 or TRBV12-4 to TRBJ2-7; D gene ambiguous. The V end lost 4 bases, the J end lost 3 bases, and 10 bases lay between the germline ends. CDR3 size: 13 residues. The CDR3 coding sequence is TGTGCCAGCAGTTATGTACAGTTCTACGAGCAGTACTTC. This encodes CASSYVQFYEQYF.

The rearrangement links TRBV7-8 to TRBJ2-7; TRBD2 agrees at 8 bases. CDR1 and CDR2 from the germline V gene are SGHVS and FQNEAQ. V was clipped by 0 bases and J by 1 base; unmatched bases: 8. This CDR3 has 17 amino acids. CDR3 sequence: CASSLAGRLASSYEQYF. The CDR3 DNA follows: TGTGCCAGCAGCTTAGCGGGGCGACTAGCGTCTTCCTACGAGCAGTACTTC.

This chain joins TRBV19 and TRBJ2-3; perhaps TRBD1 as D (6 bases). Germline assignment: CDR1 LNHDA and CDR2 SQIVND (reference sequence). V lost 4 bases to trimming and J lost 3 bases, with 11 bases between them. This CDR3 has 14 residues. Written as DNA, the CDR3 is TGTGCCAGTAGTACCCCACAGGGTACAGATACGCAGTATTTT. Protein product: CASSTPQGTDTQYF. The variable domain in full, with the rest retrieved from reference TRBV19 and TRBJ2-3, is DGGITQSPKYLFRKEGQNVTLSCEQNLNHDAMYWYRQDPGQGLRLIYYSQIVNDFQKGDIAEGYSVSREKKESFPLTVTSAQKNPTAFYLCASSTPQGTDTQYFGPGTRLTVL.

This chain links TRBV6-2 or TRBV6-3 with TRBJ1-3, with D uncertain. Germline CDR1 and CDR2: MNHEY and SVGEGT. The CDR3 spans 15 residues. V was trimmed by 0 bases and J by 0 bases, leaving 6 bases between them. The CDR3 region has the DNA TGTGCCAGCAGTTACTCAAGACTCTCTGGAAACACCATATATTTT. Its protein product is CASSYSRLSGNTIYF.

The chain employs TRBV7-2 and TRBJ2-3; D gene ambiguous. The germline V and J ends were trimmed by 0 bases and 3 bases, with 7 bases remaining between them. Per germline, CDR1 SGHTA and CDR2 FQGNSA. This CDR3 has 14 residues. CDR3 bases: TGTGCCAGCAGCTTAGCGCCCGGGACAGATACGCAGTATTTT. Its protein product is CASSLAPGTDTQYF.

This rearrangement joins TRBV7-6 to TRBJ2-1; TRBD2 aligns across 8 bases. Germline assignment: CDR1 SGHVS and CDR2 FNYEAQ. The CDR3 contains 15 residues. The V and J ends lost 6 bases and 4 bases, in that order; junction bases with no gene match: 8. CDR3 nucleotide sequence: TGTGCCAGCAGTTTTACTAGCGGACCTTACAATGAGCAGTTCTTC. Amino acids: CASSFTSGPYNEQFF.

The CDR3 DNA reads TGTGCCAGCAGCATTCGACAGGGGGACAACTATGGCTACACCTTC. As protein: CASSIRQGDNYGYTF. The rearrangement links TRBV3-1 (or the pseudogene TRBV3-2) to TRBJ1-2; TRBD1 matches 9 bases. There are 15 residues in the CDR3. Germline V gene lookup returns CDR1 LGHDT and CDR2 YNNKEL (reference sequence). Unmatched junction bases numbered 6, after V lost 5 bases and J lost 2 bases.

The V gene is TRBV2, the J gene TRBJ1-6, with 7 bases identical to TRBD1. The junction had 15 bases not matched to a gene; V was cut back by 6 bases and J by 10 bases. The germline gives CDR1 SNHLY, CDR2 FYNNEI. This CDR3 has 16 amino acids. DNA of the CDR3: TGTGCCAGCAGGGCAGGGGCAGGGGCAGGGGGATCACCCCTCCACTTT. Its translation is CASRAGAGAGGSPLHF.

CDR3 region: CASRQGATEAFF. DNA of the CDR3: TGTGCCAGCAGACAGGGGGCTACTGAAGCTTTCTTT. V is TRBV27 and J is TRBJ1-1; 9 bases are a match to TRBD1. This CDR3 is 12 amino acids long. V was pared by 6 bases and J by 5 bases, with 1 base of the junction left unmatched. Germline V gives CDR1 MNHEY, CDR2 SMNVEV (reference sequence).

This chain uses TRBV5-1 with TRBJ2-3, with D hard to call. The germline V and J ends were trimmed by 7 bases and 6 bases, with 9 bases remaining between them. Germline V CDR1 and CDR2: SGHRS, YFSETQ. The length of the CDR3 is 11 residues. CDR3 in DNA: TGCGCCAGCCTGTTCGCGGATACGCAGTATTTT. Translating gives CASLFADTQYF.

J is TRBJ2-2 and V is TRBV9, with 8 nucleotides matching TRBD2. Germline V gene data show CDR1 as SGDLS and CDR2 as YYNGEE. The CDR3 has 16 residues. The trim removed 4 bases at V and 0 bases at J, leaving 5 bases unmatched. Written as DNA, the CDR3 is TGTGCCAGCAGCTACGGGAGGGTAGCGAACACCGGGGAGCTGTTTTTT. This translates into CASSYGRVANTGELFF.

The chain is built from TRBV19 and TRBJ1-1; D perhaps matches TRBD1 (6 bases). CDR1 is LNHDA and CDR2 is SQIVND in the germline V gene (reference sequence). V dropped 5 bases and J dropped 2 bases, with 15 bases sitting between them. This CDR3 has 15 residues. The CDR3 protein is CASSSRTDINTEAFF. The CDR3 DNA sequence: TGTGCCAGTAGTTCGCGGACAGATATAAACACTGAAGCTTTCTTT.

The V call is TRBV10-2, the J call TRBJ2-5, with 7 bases lining up with TRBD2. CDR1 is WSHSY, CDR2 SAAADI, per germline. Trimming at V came to 6 bases and at J to 2 bases, leaving 6 bases not matched to a gene. This CDR3 comprises 14 residues. CDR3 nucleotides: TGCGCCAGCAGGGAGGGACTAATGCAAGAGACCCAGTACTTC. Translation: CASREGLMQETQYF.

The chain carries TRBV6-5 and TRBJ2-2; D is undetermined. Per germline, CDR1 MNHEY and CDR2 SVGAGI. There are 15 residues in the CDR3. Trimming took off 6 bases at V and 4 bases at J, with 15 bases between the two ends. DNA for the CDR3: TGTGCCAGCAGGTCATCCGGGTCTTCCACCGGGGAGCTGTTTTTT. It specifies CASRSSGSSTGELFF.